This TCR beta chain was documented in a study of blood T cell repertoires in COVID-19. The V end lost 8 bases, the J end lost 5 bases, and 13 bases lay between the germline ends. This CDR3 contains 13 residues. Germline V lookup: CDR1 SGHAT, CDR2 FQNNGV. Only in-frame clones appear in the TCRdb table, and some are missing; sequencing was by immunoSEQ multiplex PCR. Of more than 120,000 clones listed, roughly 90% are singletons. Sequencing was performed on peripheral blood. The TCR originated in a human donor in a cohort sampled during active COVID-19. V and J are TRBV11-2 and TRBJ2-1, with D maybe TRBD2 (6 bases). The CDR3 loop is CASGDRRDNEQFF. Written as DNA, the CDR3 is TGTGCCAGCGGCGATCGGAGGGACAATGAGCAGTTCTTC.